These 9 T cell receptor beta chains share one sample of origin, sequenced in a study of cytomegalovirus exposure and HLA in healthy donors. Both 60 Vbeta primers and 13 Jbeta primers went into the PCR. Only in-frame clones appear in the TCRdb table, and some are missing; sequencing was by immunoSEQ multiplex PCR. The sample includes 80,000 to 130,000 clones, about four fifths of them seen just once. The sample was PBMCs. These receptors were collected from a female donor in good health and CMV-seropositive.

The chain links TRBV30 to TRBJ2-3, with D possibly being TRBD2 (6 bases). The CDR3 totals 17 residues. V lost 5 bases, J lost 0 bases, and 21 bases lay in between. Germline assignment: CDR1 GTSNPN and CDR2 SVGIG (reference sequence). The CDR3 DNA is TGTGCCTGGGGACGTGCGCGGGACCATATAAGCACAGATACGCAGTATTTT. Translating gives CAWGRARDHISTDTQYF.

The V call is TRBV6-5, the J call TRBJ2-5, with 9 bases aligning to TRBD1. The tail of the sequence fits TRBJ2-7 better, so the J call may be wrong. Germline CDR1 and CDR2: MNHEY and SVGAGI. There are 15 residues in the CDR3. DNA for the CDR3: TGTGCCAGCAGTCCGTTAGGGACAGGGACCTACGAGCAGTACTTC. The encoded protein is CASSPLGTGTYEQYF.

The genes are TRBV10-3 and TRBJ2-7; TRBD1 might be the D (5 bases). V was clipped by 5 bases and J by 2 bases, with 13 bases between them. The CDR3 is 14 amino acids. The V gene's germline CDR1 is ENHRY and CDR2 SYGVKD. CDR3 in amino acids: CAISPAAGTYEQYF. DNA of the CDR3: TGTGCCATCAGTCCGGCGGCAGGGACCTACGAGCAGTACTTC.

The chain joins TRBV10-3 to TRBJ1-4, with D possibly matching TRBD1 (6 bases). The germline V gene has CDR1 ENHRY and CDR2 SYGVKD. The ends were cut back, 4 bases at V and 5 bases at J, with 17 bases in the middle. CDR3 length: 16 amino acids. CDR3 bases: TGTGCCATCAGTGCAGCCCCGGACAGCGTGAATGAAAAACTGTTTTTT. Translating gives CAISAAPDSVNEKLFF.

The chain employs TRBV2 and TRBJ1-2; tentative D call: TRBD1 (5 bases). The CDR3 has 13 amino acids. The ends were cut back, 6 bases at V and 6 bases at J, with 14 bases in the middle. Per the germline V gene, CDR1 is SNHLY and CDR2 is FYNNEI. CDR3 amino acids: CASRGLQGNGYTF. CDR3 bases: TGTGCCAGCAGGGGGCTGCAGGGCAATGGCTACACCTTC.

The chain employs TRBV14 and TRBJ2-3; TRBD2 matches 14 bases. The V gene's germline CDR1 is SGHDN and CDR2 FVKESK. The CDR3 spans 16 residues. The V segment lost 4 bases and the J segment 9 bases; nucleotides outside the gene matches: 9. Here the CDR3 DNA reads TGTGCCAGCAGCCCGGCCCATGGACTAGCGGGGGGAACGCAGTATTTT. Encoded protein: CASSPAHGLAGGTQYF.

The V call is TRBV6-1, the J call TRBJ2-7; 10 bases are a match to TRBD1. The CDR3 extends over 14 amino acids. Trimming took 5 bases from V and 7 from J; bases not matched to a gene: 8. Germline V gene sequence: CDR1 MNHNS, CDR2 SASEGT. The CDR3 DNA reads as TGTGCCAGCAGTCCGACAGGGGGCGTGCGGGAGCAGTACTTC. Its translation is CASSPTGGVREQYF.

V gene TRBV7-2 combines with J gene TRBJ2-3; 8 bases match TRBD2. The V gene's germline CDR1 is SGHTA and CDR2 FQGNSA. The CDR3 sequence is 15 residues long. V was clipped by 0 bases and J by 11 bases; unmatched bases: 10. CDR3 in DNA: TGTGCCAGCAGCTTAGCGCAACGGGGGGGCGGGGGGCAGTATTTT. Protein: CASSLAQRGGGGQYF.

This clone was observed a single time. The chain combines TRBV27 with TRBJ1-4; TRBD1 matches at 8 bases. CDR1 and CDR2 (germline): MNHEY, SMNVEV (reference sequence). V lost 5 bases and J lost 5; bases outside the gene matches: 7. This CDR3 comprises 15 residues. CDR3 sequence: CASSPQGVLNEKLFF. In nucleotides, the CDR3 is TGTGCCAGCAGTCCACAGGGGGTATTAAATGAAAAACTGTTTTTT.